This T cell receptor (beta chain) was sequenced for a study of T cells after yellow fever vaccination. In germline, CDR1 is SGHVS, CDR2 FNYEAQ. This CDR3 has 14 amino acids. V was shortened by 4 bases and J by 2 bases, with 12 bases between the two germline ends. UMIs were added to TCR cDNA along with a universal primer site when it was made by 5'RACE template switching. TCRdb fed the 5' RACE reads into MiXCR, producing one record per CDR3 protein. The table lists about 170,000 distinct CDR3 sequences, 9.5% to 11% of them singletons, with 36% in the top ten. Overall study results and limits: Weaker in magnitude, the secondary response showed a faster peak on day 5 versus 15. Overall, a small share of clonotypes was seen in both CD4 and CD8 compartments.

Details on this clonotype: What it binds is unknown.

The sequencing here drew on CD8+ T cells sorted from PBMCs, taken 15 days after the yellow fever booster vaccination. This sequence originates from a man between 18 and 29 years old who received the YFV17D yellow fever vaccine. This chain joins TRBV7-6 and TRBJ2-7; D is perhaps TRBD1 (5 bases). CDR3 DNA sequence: TGTGCCAGCAGCTGGGGCCCCCCTACCTACGAGCAGTACTTC. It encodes CASSWGPPTYEQYF.